What follows are 2 T cell receptor beta chains derived from one specimen sequenced in a study of OX40 agonist ivuxolimab in advanced cancers. The repertoire was sequenced with immunoSEQ multiplex PCR; TCRdb's copy has only in-frame clones and lacks some. The sample carries about 17,000 clones, 55% to 80% recorded once. The input for sequencing was CD4+ or CD8+ T cells sorted from blood, taken in a trial of the OX40 agonist ivuxolimab. The receptors originated from an adult with an advanced solid tumor such as melanoma, head and neck, liver or kidney cancer.

This rearrangement joins TRBV5-6 to TRBJ1-2; 8 positions match TRBD1. Germline V gives CDR1 SGHDT, CDR2 YYEEEE. CDR3 length: 13 residues. V shed 4 bases and J 5 bases; nucleotides not matched to a gene: 4. DNA for the CDR3: TGTGCCAGCAGCATCACAGGGGGGTATGGCTACACCTTC. Protein: CASSITGGYGYTF.

The V gene is TRBV9, the J gene TRBJ2-1; D remains unclear. The CDR3 length is 14 residues. Trimming took 0 bases from V and 8 from J, leaving 12 bases between them. Per germline, CDR1 SGDLS and CDR2 YYNGEE. This chain's CDR3 is CASSVGGGFDEQFF. In DNA, the CDR3 is TGTGCCAGCAGCGTAGGAGGTGGATTCGATGAGCAGTTCTTC.